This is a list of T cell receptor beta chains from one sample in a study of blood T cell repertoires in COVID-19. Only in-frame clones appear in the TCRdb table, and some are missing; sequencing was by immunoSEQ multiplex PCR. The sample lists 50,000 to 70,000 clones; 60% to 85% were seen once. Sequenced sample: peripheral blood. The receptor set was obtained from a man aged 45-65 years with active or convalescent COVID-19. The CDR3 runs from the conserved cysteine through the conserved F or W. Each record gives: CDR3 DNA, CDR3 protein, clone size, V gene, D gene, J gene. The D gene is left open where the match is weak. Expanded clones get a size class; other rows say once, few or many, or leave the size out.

DNA: TGTGCCTGGACCATCAGCGGGTTTCGTAATTCACCCCTCCACTTT; CDR3: CAWTISGFRNSPLHF; size: once; V: TRBV30; D: NA; J: TRBJ1-6
DNA: TGTGCCAGCAGTTTGGAGGACAGGACTACCCGGGAGCTGTTTTTT; CDR3: CASSLEDRTTRELFF; size: few; V: TRBV28; D: NA; J: TRBJ2-2
DNA: TGTGCCAGCAGCCCCGCTTGGGAGGTAAATGGCTACACCTTC; CDR3: CASSPAWEVNGYTF; size: NA; V: TRBV7-9; D: NA; J: TRBJ1-2
DNA: TGCAGCGTGGGTCGGGGTGGTGGCTACACCTTC; CDR3: CSVGRGGGYTF; size: NA; V: TRBV29-1; D: NA; J: TRBJ1-2
DNA: TGTGCCAGCAGCCAAGCCTACGGGAGCTACGAGCAGTACTTC; CDR3: CASSQAYGSYEQYF; size: once; V: TRBV3-1/TRBV3-2; D: NA; J: TRBJ2-7
DNA: TGTGCCAGCAGCCCGTTCTCCTCAACTAATGAAAAACTGTTTTTT; CDR3: CASSPFSSTNEKLFF; size: few; V: TRBV11-2; D: NA; J: TRBJ1-4
DNA: TGTGCCAGCAGCTCGGGTGCAGGGGTGAGCACAGATACGCAGTATTTT; CDR3: CASSSGAGVSTDTQYF; size: few; V: TRBV5-6; D: NA; J: TRBJ2-3
DNA: TGTGCCAGCAGTTCCGGGATGGGACAGGGGATCTATGGCTACACCTTC; CDR3: CASSSGMGQGIYGYTF; size: NA; V: TRBV6-5; D: TRBD1; J: TRBJ1-2
DNA: TGTGCCAGCAGCTTGGCAGGTCAGAGCCTCTACGAGCAGTACTTC; CDR3: CASSLAGQSLYEQYF; size: NA; V: TRBV5-5; D: NA; J: TRBJ2-7
DNA: TGTGCCAGCAGTAGGGACAGGGGCGGCTACACCTTC; CDR3: CASSRDRGGYTF; size: few; V: TRBV7-2; D: TRBD1; J: TRBJ1-2
DNA: TGTGCCAGCAGGGGGACAGGAGGCAATCAGCCCCAGCATTTT; CDR3: CASRGTGGNQPQHF; size: few; V: TRBV6-5; D: TRBD1; J: TRBJ1-5
DNA: TGTGCCACCAGCATGGACAGGGGGCTTGGAAACACCATATATTTT; CDR3: CATSMDRGLGNTIYF; size: NA; V: TRBV15; D: TRBD1; J: TRBJ1-3
DNA: TGTGCCAGCTCACCGGGAAGGGGAAGAAACACCATATATTTT; CDR3: CASSPGRGRNTIYF; size: NA; V: TRBV18; D: NA; J: TRBJ1-3
DNA: TGTGCCAGCAGTCCGGGATTCCTTACAGATACGCAGTATTTT; CDR3: CASSPGFLTDTQYF; size: NA; V: TRBV7-9; D: NA; J: TRBJ2-3
DNA: TGTGCCAGCAGCGTGGAGGGGGCCAGCTCCTACGAGCAGTACTTC; CDR3: CASSVEGASSYEQYF; size: NA; V: TRBV9; D: NA; J: TRBJ2-7
DNA: TGTGCCAGCAGCTTAACCGGTAATGAGCAGTTCTTC; CDR3: CASSLTGNEQFF; size: few; V: TRBV7-9; D: NA; J: TRBJ2-1
DNA: TGTGCCAGCACTCCGGGGGGGCAAGACTATGGCTACACCTTC; CDR3: CASTPGGQDYGYTF; size: few; V: TRBV6-5; D: NA; J: TRBJ1-2
DNA: TGTGCCAGCAGCGACCGGGACAGGGGGCCACCCTACGAGCAGTACTTC; CDR3: CASSDRDRGPPYEQYF; size: NA; V: TRBV14; D: TRBD1; J: TRBJ2-7
DNA: TGCGCCAGCAGCTCGGAACTAGCGGGAGGGAATGAGCAGTTCTTC; CDR3: CASSSELAGGNEQFF; size: NA; V: TRBV5-1; D: TRBD2; J: TRBJ2-1
DNA: TGTGCCAGCAGTCCACTTAATAACAGGAGAAGTATGAACACTGAAGCTTTCTTT; CDR3: CASSPLNNRRSMNTEAFF; size: NA; V: TRBV6-6; D: NA; J: TRBJ1-1
DNA: TGTGCCAGCAGCTTGAACAGGGTTAAAAACACCATATATTTT; CDR3: CASSLNRVKNTIYF; size: NA; V: TRBV28; D: NA; J: TRBJ1-3
DNA: TGTGCCAGCAGTGAAAGACAGACCTTTCACTATGGCTACACCTTC; CDR3: CASSERQTFHYGYTF; size: NA; V: TRBV2; D: NA; J: TRBJ1-2
DNA: TGTGCCAGCAGCTCGCAGGGGGTATCAGGAAACACCATATATTTT; CDR3: CASSSQGVSGNTIYF; size: few; V: TRBV5-5; D: TRBD1; J: TRBJ1-3
DNA: TGTGCCAGCAGCTCCGGGACTAGCTCCAAGAGCACAGATACGCAGTATTTT; CDR3: CASSSGTSSKSTDTQYF; size: NA; V: TRBV5-4; D: TRBD2; J: TRBJ2-3
DNA: TGCGCCAGCAGCGGAGGGCTCTCCTACGAGCAGTACTTC; CDR3: CASSGGLSYEQYF; size: NA; V: TRBV4-1; D: NA; J: TRBJ2-7
DNA: TGCGCCAGCAGCTCGTCCGGGACATCCAAAGAGACCCAGTACTTC; CDR3: CASSSSGTSKETQYF; size: NA; V: TRBV5-1; D: NA; J: TRBJ2-5
DNA: TGTGCCAGCTCACCGGGACAGGGGAGGAACACTGAAGCTTTCTTT; CDR3: CASSPGQGRNTEAFF; size: NA; V: TRBV18; D: TRBD1; J: TRBJ1-1
DNA: TGTGCCAGCAGTGAGTCATTCGGGGGAGGCTACGAGCAGTACTTC; CDR3: CASSESFGGGYEQYF; size: NA; V: TRBV6-1; D: NA; J: TRBJ2-7
DNA: TGTGCCAGCAGCCAAGAAGGCACTTTGGACAGGAAAGGCTACACCTTC; CDR3: CASSQEGTLDRKGYTF; size: once; V: TRBV3-1/TRBV3-2; D: TRBD1; J: TRBJ1-2
DNA: TGTGCCAGCAGCTTAGAAAATGGACAGTTAAGCTATGGCTACACCTTC; CDR3: CASSLENGQLSYGYTF; size: few; V: TRBV7-8; D: NA; J: TRBJ1-2
DNA: TGTGCCAGCTCCCAGCGACAGGGGGCGGATGGCTACACCTTC; CDR3: CASSQRQGADGYTF; size: NA; V: TRBV18; D: TRBD1; J: TRBJ1-2